The 29 T cell receptor beta chains below come from one sample, sequenced in a study of blood T cell repertoires in COVID-19. Libraries were prepared by immunoSEQ multiplex PCR; TCRdb keeps only in-frame clonotypes and omits some of them. The sample includes 20,000 to 30,000 clones, 94% of them seen just once. The sequencing sample was made of peripheral blood. Every receptor here comes from a woman aged 50 to 65 with active COVID-19.

V and J are TRBV28 and TRBJ2-5; D is perhaps TRBD1 (5 bases). The ends were cut back, 5 bases at V and 5 bases at J, with 15 bases in the middle. CDR1 is MDHEN, CDR2 SYDVKM, per germline. This CDR3 comprises 14 residues. The DNA for the CDR3 is TGTGCCAGCAGTATCGGCCAGGGTTGGGAGACCCAGTACTTC. Its protein is CASSIGQGWETQYF.

This chain connects TRBV5-1 to TRBJ2-1; 8 nucleotides line up with TRBD2. With 3 bases clipped from V and 11 bases from J, the junction kept 7 bases outside the gene matches. There are 13 residues in the CDR3. Germline lookup yields CDR1 SGHRS and CDR2 YFSETQ. The CDR3, as DNA: TGCGCCAGCAGCTCAATCTTAGCGGGAAAGCAGTTCTTC. It yields the protein CASSSILAGKQFF. Full variable domain (remainder filled in from reference TRBV5-1 and TRBJ2-1): KAGVTQTPRYLIKTRGQQVTLSCSPISGHRSVSWYQQTPGQGLQFLFEYFSETQRNKGNFPGRFSGRQFSNSRSEMNVSTLELGDSALYLCASSSILAGKQFFGPGTRLTVL.

This rearrangement joins TRBV7-3 to TRBJ2-2; TRBD2 matches 7 bases. The CDR3 runs to 15 residues. After removal of 4 bases from V and 3 bases from J, the junction contained 5 bases not matched to a gene. Germline assignment: CDR1 SGHTA and CDR2 FQGTGA. This CDR3 reads CASSSPGGDTGELFF. CDR3 coding DNA: TGTGCCAGCAGCTCTCCGGGGGGTGACACCGGGGAGCTGTTTTTT.

This chain joins TRBV19 and TRBJ1-6, with 7 bases aligning to TRBD1. Trimming took 6 bases from V and 9 from J; bases not matched to a gene: 11. The CDR3 runs to 15 residues. Germline assignment: CDR1 LNHDA and CDR2 SQIVND (reference sequence). CDR3 nucleotides: TGTGCCAGTAGGAGACAGGGCTCAGACGTTTCACCCCTCCACTTT. Encoded protein: CASRRQGSDVSPLHF.

The chain employs TRBV24-1 and TRBJ2-2, with D possibly TRBD1 on 6 matching bases. Germline loops: CDR1 KGHDR, CDR2 SFDVKD. The CDR3 has 15 residues. Between the trimmed V and J ends, which lost 5 bases and 4 bases, there was a span of 13 bases. Here the CDR3 DNA reads TGTGCCACCAGTGCCAATACAGGGTTCACCGGGGAGCTGTTTTTT. Translation gives CATSANTGFTGELFF.

The chain joins TRBV6-2 or TRBV6-3 to TRBJ1-6, with D possibly matching TRBD1 (5 bases). This CDR3 is built from 17 residues. V lost 6 bases and J lost 0, with 15 bases in between. CDR1 and CDR2 (germline): MNHEY, SVGEGT. CDR3 nucleotide sequence: TGTGCCAGCAGCCCTCTCGGGGGGGGCTCCTATAATTCACCCCTCCACTTT. Amino acid sequence: CASSPLGGGSYNSPLHF.

This clone was seen a single time. The chain recombines TRBV5-6 with TRBJ2-7; 8 bases are a match to TRBD2. Germline trimming cut 0 bases from V and 6 bases from J; bases unmatched to any gene: 2. The CDR3 is 13 amino acids. Germline V gene data show CDR1 as SGHDT and CDR2 as YYEEEE. The CDR3 sequence: CASSLGAGGEQYV. Here the CDR3 DNA reads TGTGCCAGCAGCTTGGGTGCGGGGGGCGAGCAGTACGTC.

The chain joins TRBV7-9 to TRBJ2-1, with D perhaps matching TRBD2 (6 bases). The V end was cut by 6 bases, the J end by 12 bases, with 24 bases between. This CDR3 is 15 amino acids long. Germline lookup yields CDR1 SEHNR and CDR2 FQNEAQ (reference sequence). Here the CDR3 DNA reads TGTGCCAGCAGGGGGTATTGGAGGGTGCGGGCAGTGCAGTTCTTC. Protein product: CASRGYWRVRAVQFF.

The chain links TRBV5-6 to TRBJ1-5; maybe TRBD1 (6 bases). V dropped 3 bases and J dropped 4 bases, with 14 bases sitting between them. Germline V gene lookup returns CDR1 SGHDT and CDR2 YYEEEE. CDR3 size: 15 residues. The CDR3 DNA sequence: TGTGCCAGCAGCTATAACAGGGCCCCGAATCAGCCCCAGCATTTT. It encodes CASSYNRAPNQPQHF.

The CDR3 sequence: CASSQPGRDPNYGYTF. The CDR3, as DNA: TGCGCCAGCAGCCAACCCGGGAGAGACCCTAACTATGGCTACACCTTC. This chain links TRBV4-1 with TRBJ1-2; no reliable D call. The germline gives CDR1 MGHRA, CDR2 YSYEKL. There are 16 residues in the CDR3. V was shortened by 2 bases and J by 0 bases, with 13 bases between the two germline ends.

The J gene is TRBJ1-5, the V gene TRBV28, with 8 bases that match TRBD1. Germline lookup yields CDR1 MDHEN and CDR2 SYDVKM. The CDR3 consists of 15 residues. V lost 1 base, J lost 7 bases, and 6 bases stayed unmatched. The CDR3: CASSLLVRGHQPQHF. The CDR3 bases are TGTGCCAGCAGTTTATTGGTCAGGGGGCACCAGCCCCAGCATTTT.

The CDR3 bases are TGCGCCAGCAGCTTTCAAGGAGCCGGGGAGCTGTTTTTT. Its protein product is CASSFQGAGELFF. The chain uses TRBV5-1 and TRBJ2-2, with unresolved D. Trimming cost V 2 bases and J 6 bases, with 8 bases left between them. The length of the CDR3 is 13 residues. Germline-derived CDR1 and CDR2 are SGHRS and YFSETQ. The whole variable domain, filled in from reference TRBV5-1 and TRBJ2-2, reads KAGVTQTPRYLIKTRGQQVTLSCSPISGHRSVSWYQQTPGQGLQFLFEYFSETQRNKGNFPGRFSGRQFSNSRSEMNVSTLELGDSALYLCASSFQGAGELFFGEGSRLTVL.

The rearrangement uses TRBV4-1 and TRBJ2-7; 7 bases match TRBD2. The CDR3 consists of 16 residues. The V gene end was trimmed by 0 bases and the J gene end by 1 base; junction bases not matched to a gene: 6. The germline CDR1 and CDR2 sequences are MGHRA and YSYEKL. The CDR3 is CASSQDGQAGSYEQYF. CDR3 nucleotide sequence: TGCGCCAGCAGCCAAGATGGGCAAGCGGGATCCTACGAGCAGTACTTC.

This rearrangement joins TRBV7-9 to TRBJ1-2; perhaps TRBD1 as D (5 bases). Germline CDR1 reads SEHNR; CDR2 reads FQNEAQ (reference sequence). V shed 5 bases and J shed 5 bases, with 15 bases lying between them. CDR3 length: 14 residues. The CDR3 DNA reads as TGTGCCAGCAGCCCTACAGGTGACCTTTATGGCTACACCTTC. Translated, it gives CASSPTGDLYGYTF. The variable domain in full, completed from reference TRBV7-9 and TRBJ1-2, reads DTGVSQNPRHKITKRGQNVTFRCDPISEHNRLYWYRQTLGQGPEFLTYFQNEAQLEKSRLLSDRFSAERPKGSFSTLEIQRTEQGDSAMYLCASSPTGDLYGYTFGSGTRLTVV.

This rearrangement joins TRBV11-2 to TRBJ2-7, with 12 bases that match TRBD2. The trim removed 5 bases at V and 4 bases at J, leaving 9 bases unmatched. CDR1 SGHAT and CDR2 FQNNGV come from the germline V gene. The CDR3 has 16 residues. The DNA for the CDR3 is TGTGCCAGCAGCCTAGCGGGAGGGCCGTGGGTTTACGAGCAGTACTTC. It is translated as CASSLAGGPWVYEQYF.

The chain carries TRBV18 and TRBJ2-6, with no clear D. CDR3 size: 16 residues. Germline CDR1 is KGHSH and CDR2 is LQKENI. V shed 3 bases and J shed 0 bases, with 9 bases lying between them. CDR3: CASSPSAGSGANVLTF. CDR3 in DNA: TGTGCCAGCTCACCCTCGGCAGGCTCTGGGGCCAACGTCCTGACTTTC.

CDR3 residues: CSVGASGSYEQYF. The CDR3 bases are TGCAGCGTGGGGGCTAGCGGGAGCTACGAGCAGTACTTC. The chain couples TRBV29-1 to TRBJ2-7, with 10 bases that match TRBD2. The CDR3 is 13 residues long. CDR1 is SQVTM and CDR2 is ANQGSEA in the germline V gene. V shed 6 bases and J 3 bases; nucleotides not matched to a gene: 5.

This sequence joins TRBV9 and TRBJ2-1, with 16 bases fitting TRBD2. CDR1 is SGDLS and CDR2 is YYNGEE in the germline V gene. Losses at the gene ends were 2 bases for V and 8 bases for J; bases not matched to a gene: 1. CDR3 length: 15 amino acids. The CDR3 here is CASSVGLAGGYEQFF. The CDR3 region has the DNA TGTGCCAGCAGCGTGGGACTAGCGGGGGGGTATGAGCAGTTCTTC. The full variable domain, with the rest looked up from reference TRBV9 and TRBJ2-1, is DSGVTQTPKHLITATGQRVTLRCSPRSGDLSVYWYQQSLDQGLQFLIQYYNGEERAKGNILERFSAQQFPDLHSELNLSSLELGDSALYFCASSVGLAGGYEQFFGPGTRLTVL.

The genes are TRBV28 and TRBJ2-7; possibly TRBD2 for D (6 bases). Trimming removed 4 bases at V and 0 bases at J, with 13 bases between. Germline V CDR1 and CDR2: MDHEN, SYDVKM. The CDR3 consists of 15 residues. CDR3: CASSSPAGPSYEQYV. CDR3 coding DNA: TGTGCCAGCAGTTCACCGGCGGGACCCTCCTACGAGCAGTACGTC.

The chain is built from TRBV28 and TRBJ1-6; D uncertain. Trimming shortened V by 5 bases and J by 8 bases, and 7 bases separated the two germline ends. This CDR3 is 12 amino acids long. The germline CDR1 and CDR2 sequences are MDHEN and SYDVKM. The DNA of the CDR3 is TGTGCCAGCAGTCTATCCTATTCACCCCTCCACTTT. Translation: CASSLSYSPLHF.

The chain joins TRBV5-1 to TRBJ2-1; TRBD2 matches at 7 bases. Trimming took 4 bases from V and 0 from J; bases not matched to a gene: 7. The CDR3 is made up of 16 amino acids. The germline V gene has CDR1 SGHRS and CDR2 YFSETQ. In DNA, the CDR3 is TGCGCCAGCAGCCCATCGTCTAGCGGCTCCTACAATGAGCAGTTCTTC. Translation: CASSPSSSGSYNEQFF.

J is TRBJ2-1 and V is TRBV24-1; 8 bases match TRBD1. Unmatched junction bases numbered 16, after V lost 4 bases and J lost 9 bases. The CDR3 runs 17 residues. Germline lookup yields CDR1 KGHDR and CDR2 SFDVKD. CDR3 sequence (DNA): TGTGCCACCAGTGAGGACAGGGAGTTTGTGGTAGGTGTTGAGCAGTTCTTC. Amino acids: CATSEDREFVVGVEQFF.

The rearrangement uses TRBV29-1 and TRBJ1-1; D may be TRBD1 (5 bases). This CDR3 is built from 12 residues. V gave up 5 bases and J gave up 3 bases, with 10 bases separating them. CDR1 is SQVTM and CDR2 is ANQGSEA in the germline V gene. The CDR3 DNA is TGCAGCGTTCATCAGGGTTACACTGAAGCTTTCTTT. Protein sequence: CSVHQGYTEAFF.

This chain links TRBV29-1 with TRBJ2-3, with 8 nucleotides matching TRBD2. Germline CDR1 is SQVTM and CDR2 is ANQGSEA. The CDR3 length is 13 residues. V was pared by 5 bases and J by 5 bases, with 6 bases of the junction left unmatched. The CDR3 sequence is CSVSGLEKDTQYF. The CDR3 nucleotides read TGCAGCGTTTCGGGACTAGAAAAAGATACGCAGTATTTT.

The chain uses TRBV9 and TRBJ2-7, with 7 bases fitting TRBD1. Trimming removed 4 bases from V and 6 bases from J; junction bases left unmatched: 7. The germline CDR1 and CDR2 sequences are SGDLS and YYNGEE. The CDR3 has 13 amino acids. This CDR3 is CASSSRQGLEQYF. CDR3 nucleotide sequence: TGTGCCAGCAGCTCGAGACAGGGCCTCGAGCAGTACTTC.

The chain employs TRBV20-1 and TRBJ2-5; D not resolved. The CDR3 length is 12 residues. The germline gives CDR1 DFQATT, CDR2 SNEGSKA (reference sequence). Trimming removed 3 bases at V and 2 bases at J, with 7 bases between. The CDR3 DNA reads as TGCAGTGCTAGTGGCCAGCAAGAGACCCAGTACTTC. Protein product: CSASGQQETQYF.

The chain combines TRBV24-1 with TRBJ2-4; D is undetermined. The CDR3 has 15 amino acids. V was shortened by 4 bases and J by 2 bases, with 11 bases between the two germline ends. Per the germline V gene, CDR1 is KGHDR and CDR2 is SFDVKD. The CDR3 loop is CATSDPSVPKNIQYF. The CDR3 DNA follows: TGTGCCACCAGTGACCCATCGGTTCCCAAAAACATTCAGTACTTC.

The chain employs TRBV5-1 and TRBJ2-3; 10 bases map to TRBD2. The CDR3 spans 15 residues. The V and J ends lost 2 bases and 5 bases, in that order; junction bases with no gene match: 5. Germline CDR1 is SGHRS and CDR2 is YFSETQ. For the CDR3, the DNA is TGCGCCAGCAGCTTAGTGGCTAGCGGGAGAGATACGCAGTATTTT. Its protein product is CASSLVASGRDTQYF.

V is TRBV6-1 and J is TRBJ2-5; 8 bases line up with TRBD2. This CDR3 has 17 residues. Unmatched junction bases numbered 6, after V lost 0 bases and J lost 0 bases. CDR1 is MNHNS, CDR2 SASEGT, per germline. CDR3 sequence: CASSEALAGGYQETQYF. The CDR3 bases are TGTGCCAGCAGTGAAGCGTTGGCGGGAGGTTACCAAGAGACCCAGTACTTC.